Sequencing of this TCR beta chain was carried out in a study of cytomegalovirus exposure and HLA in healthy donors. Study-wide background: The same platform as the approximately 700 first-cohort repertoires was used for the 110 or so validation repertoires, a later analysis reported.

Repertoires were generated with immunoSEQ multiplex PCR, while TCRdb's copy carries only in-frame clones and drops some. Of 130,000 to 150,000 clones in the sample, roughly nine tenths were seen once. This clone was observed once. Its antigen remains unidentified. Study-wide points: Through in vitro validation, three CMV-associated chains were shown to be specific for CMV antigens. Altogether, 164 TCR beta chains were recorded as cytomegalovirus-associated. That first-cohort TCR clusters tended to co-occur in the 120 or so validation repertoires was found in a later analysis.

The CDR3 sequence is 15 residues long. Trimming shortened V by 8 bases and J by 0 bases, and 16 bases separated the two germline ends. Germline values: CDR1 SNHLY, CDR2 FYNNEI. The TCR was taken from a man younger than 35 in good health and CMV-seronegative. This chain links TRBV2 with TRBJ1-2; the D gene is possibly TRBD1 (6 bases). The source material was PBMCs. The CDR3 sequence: CASAQGWTANYGYTF. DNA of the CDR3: TGTGCCAGCGCACAGGGCTGGACAGCTAACTATGGCTACACCTTC.